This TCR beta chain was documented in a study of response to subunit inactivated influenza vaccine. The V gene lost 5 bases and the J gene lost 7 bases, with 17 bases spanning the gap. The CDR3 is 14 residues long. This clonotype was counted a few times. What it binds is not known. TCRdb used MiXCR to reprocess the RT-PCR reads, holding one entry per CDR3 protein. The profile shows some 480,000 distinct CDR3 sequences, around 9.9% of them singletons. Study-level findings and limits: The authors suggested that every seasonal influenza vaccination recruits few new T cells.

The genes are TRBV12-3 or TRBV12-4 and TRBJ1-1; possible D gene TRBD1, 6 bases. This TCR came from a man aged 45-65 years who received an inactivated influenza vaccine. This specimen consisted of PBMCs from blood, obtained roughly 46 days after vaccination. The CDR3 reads CASSPGTKFGEAFF. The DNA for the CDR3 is TGTGCCAGCAGTCCCGGGACAAAATTCGGTGAAGCTTTCTTT.